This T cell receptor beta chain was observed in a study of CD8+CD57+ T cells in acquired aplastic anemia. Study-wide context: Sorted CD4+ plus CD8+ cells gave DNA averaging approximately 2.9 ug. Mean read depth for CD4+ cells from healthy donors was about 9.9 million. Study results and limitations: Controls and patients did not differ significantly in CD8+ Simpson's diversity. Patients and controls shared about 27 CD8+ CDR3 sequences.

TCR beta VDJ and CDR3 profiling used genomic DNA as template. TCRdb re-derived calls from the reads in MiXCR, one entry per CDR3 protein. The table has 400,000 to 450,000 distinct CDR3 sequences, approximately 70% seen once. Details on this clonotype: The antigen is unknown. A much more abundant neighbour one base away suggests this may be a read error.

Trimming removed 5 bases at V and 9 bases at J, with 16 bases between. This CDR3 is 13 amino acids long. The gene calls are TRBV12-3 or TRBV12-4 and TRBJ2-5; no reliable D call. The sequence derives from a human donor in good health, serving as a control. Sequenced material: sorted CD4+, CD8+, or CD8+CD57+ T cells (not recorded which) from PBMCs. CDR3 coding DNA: TGTGCCAGCAGTCTTCGCGCCCTTGGGGCCCAGTACTTC. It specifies CASSLRALGAQYF.